This TCR beta chain was found in a study of metastatic and nonmetastatic thyroid tumors. Thyroid surgery was performed in patients who had received no treatment beforehand. V gave up 7 bases and J gave up 0 bases, with 9 bases separating them. The CDR3 sequence is 14 residues long. Germline V gives CDR1 MNHNS, CDR2 SASEGT. This clone was seen only a few times. TCRdb re-called the PCR reads with MiXCR. The sample has tens of thousands of clones, 30% seen once; the top ten hold 32%. The chain has TRBV6-1 and TRBJ2-2, with TRBD1 as a possible D gene (6 bases). The sample comprised blood. The TCR sequence derives from a female donor with papillary thyroid cancer or a benign thyroid nodule (not recorded which). Some clones in this sample may be carry-over from other donors' samples. The CDR3 is CASMQGSNTGELFF. CDR3 DNA sequence: TGTGCCAGCATGCAGGGGTCGAACACCGGGGAGCTGTTTTTT.